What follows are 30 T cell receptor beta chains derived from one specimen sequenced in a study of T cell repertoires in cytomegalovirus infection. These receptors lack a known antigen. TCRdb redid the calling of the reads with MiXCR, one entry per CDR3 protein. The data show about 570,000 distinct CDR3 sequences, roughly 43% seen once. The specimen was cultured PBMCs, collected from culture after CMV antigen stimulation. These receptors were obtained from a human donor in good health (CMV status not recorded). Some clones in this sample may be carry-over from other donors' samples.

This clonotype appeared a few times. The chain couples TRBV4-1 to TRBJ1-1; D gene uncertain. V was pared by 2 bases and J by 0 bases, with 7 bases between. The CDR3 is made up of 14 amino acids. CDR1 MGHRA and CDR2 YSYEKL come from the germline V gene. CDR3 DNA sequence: TGCGCCAGCAGCCAACCGGTCATGAACACTGAAGCTTTCTTT. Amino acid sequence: CASSQPVMNTEAFF.

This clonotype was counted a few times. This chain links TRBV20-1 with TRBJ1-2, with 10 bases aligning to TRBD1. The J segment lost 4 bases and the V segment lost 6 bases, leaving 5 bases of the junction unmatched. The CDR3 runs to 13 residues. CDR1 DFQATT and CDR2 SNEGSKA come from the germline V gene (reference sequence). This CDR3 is CSAEGQGTYGYTF. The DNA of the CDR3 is TGCAGTGCCGAGGGACAGGGGACCTATGGCTACACCTTC.

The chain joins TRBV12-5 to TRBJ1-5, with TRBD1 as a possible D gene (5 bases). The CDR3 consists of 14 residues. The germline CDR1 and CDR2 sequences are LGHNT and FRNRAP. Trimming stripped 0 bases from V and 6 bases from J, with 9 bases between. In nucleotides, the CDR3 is TGTGCTAGTGGTTTGGTATCGGGGGTTCAGCCCCAGCATTTT. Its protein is CASGLVSGVQPQHF.

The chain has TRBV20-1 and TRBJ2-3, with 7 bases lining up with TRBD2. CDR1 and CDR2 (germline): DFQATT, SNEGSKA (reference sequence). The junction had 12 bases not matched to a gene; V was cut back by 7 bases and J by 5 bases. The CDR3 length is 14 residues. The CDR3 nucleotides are TGCAGTGGTTCTCGGAGGGAGCGGGAAGATACGCAGTATTTT. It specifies CSGSRREREDTQYF.

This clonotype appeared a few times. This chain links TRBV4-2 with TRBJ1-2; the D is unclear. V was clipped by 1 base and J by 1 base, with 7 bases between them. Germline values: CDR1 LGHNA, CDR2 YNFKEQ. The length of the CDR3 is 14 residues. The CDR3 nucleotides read TGTGCCAGCAGCCAAGGGGCCCGTAACTATGGCTACACCTTC. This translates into CASSQGARNYGYTF.

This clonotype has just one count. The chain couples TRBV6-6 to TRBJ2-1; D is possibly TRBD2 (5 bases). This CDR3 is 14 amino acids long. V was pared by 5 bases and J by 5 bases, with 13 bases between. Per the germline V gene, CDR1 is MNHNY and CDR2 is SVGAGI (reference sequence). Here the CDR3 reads CASSPSSGNNEQFF. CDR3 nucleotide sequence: TGTGCCAGCAGTCCGTCCTCGGGGAACAATGAGCAGTTCTTC.

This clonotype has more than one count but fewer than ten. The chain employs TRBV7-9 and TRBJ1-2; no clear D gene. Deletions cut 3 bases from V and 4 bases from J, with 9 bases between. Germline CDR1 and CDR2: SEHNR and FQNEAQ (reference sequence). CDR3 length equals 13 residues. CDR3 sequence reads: CASSLEGLYGYTF. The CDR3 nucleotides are TGTGCCAGCAGCTTGGAGGGTCTCTATGGCTACACCTTC. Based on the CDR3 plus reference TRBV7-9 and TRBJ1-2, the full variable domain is DTGVSQNPRHKITKRGQNVTFRCDPISEHNRLYWYRQTLGQGPEFLTYFQNEAQLEKSRLLSDRFSAERPKGSFSTLEIQRTEQGDSAMYLCASSLEGLYGYTFGSGTRLTVV.

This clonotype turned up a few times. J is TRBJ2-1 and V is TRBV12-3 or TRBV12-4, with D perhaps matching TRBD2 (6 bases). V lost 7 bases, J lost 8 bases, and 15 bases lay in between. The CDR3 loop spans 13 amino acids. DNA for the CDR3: TGTGCCAGCAACCGGCGGGGTGGGTATGAGCAGTTCTTC. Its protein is CASNRRGGYEQFF.

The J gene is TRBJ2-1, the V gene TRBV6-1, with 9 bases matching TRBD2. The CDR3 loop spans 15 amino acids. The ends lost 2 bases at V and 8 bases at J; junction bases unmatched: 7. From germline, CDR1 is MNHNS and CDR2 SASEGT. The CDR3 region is CASSEWAGGVDEQFF. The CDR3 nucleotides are TGTGCCAGCAGTGAATGGGCGGGAGGGGTGGATGAGCAGTTCTTC.

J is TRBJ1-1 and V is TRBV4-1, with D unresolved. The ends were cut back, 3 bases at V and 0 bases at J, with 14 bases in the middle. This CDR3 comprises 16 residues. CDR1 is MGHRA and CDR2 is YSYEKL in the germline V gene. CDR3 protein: CASSHFPRELNTEAFF. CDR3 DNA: TGCGCCAGCAGCCATTTCCCACGGGAACTGAACACTGAAGCTTTCTTT.

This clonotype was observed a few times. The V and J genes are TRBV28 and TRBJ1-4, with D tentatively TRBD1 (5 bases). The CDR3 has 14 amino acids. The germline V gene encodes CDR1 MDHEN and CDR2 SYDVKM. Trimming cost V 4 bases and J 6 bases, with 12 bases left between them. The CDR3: CASSSGLIDEKLFF. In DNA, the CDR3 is TGTGCCAGCAGTTCAGGGCTTATCGATGAAAAACTGTTTTTT.

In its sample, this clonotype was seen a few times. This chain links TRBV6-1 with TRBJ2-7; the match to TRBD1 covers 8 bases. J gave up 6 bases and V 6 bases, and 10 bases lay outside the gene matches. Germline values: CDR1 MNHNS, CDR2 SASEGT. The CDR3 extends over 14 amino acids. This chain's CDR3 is CASRLGTGMAEQYF. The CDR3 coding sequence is TGTGCCAGCAGACTAGGGACAGGTATGGCCGAGCAGTACTTC.

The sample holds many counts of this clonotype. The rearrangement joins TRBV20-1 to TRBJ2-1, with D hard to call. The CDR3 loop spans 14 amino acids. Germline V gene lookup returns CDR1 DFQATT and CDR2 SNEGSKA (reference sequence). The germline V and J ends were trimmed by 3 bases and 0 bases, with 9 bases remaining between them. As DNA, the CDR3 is TGCAGTGCTAGGGGCCTTATCTCCTACAATGAGCAGTTCTTC. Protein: CSARGLISYNEQFF.

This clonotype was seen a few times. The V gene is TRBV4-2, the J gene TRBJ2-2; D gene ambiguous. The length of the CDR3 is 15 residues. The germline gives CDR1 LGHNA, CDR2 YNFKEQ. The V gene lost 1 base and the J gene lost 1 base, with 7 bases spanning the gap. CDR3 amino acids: CASSQVTGNTGELFF. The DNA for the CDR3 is TGTGCCAGCAGCCAAGTAACCGGGAACACCGGGGAGCTGTTTTTT.

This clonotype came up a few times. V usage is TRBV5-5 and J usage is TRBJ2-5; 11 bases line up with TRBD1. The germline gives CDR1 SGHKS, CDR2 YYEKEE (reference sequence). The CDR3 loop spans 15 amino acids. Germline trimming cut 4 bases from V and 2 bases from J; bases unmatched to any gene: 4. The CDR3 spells CASSGTGGIQETQYF. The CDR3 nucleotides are TGTGCCAGCAGCGGGACAGGGGGGATACAAGAGACCCAGTACTTC.

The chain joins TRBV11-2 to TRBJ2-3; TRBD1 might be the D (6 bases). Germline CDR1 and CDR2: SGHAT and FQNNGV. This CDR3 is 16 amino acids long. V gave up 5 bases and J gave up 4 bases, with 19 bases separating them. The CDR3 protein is CASSPTGYSRSDTQYF. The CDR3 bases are TGTGCCAGCAGCCCCACAGGGTACTCCAGATCAGATACGCAGTATTTT. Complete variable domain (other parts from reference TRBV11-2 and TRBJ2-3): EAGVAQSPRYKIIEKRQSVAFWCNPISGHATLYWYQQILGQGPKLLIQFQNNGVVDDSQLPKDRFSAERLKGVDSTLKIQPAKLEDSAVYLCASSPTGYSRSDTQYFGPGTRLTVL.

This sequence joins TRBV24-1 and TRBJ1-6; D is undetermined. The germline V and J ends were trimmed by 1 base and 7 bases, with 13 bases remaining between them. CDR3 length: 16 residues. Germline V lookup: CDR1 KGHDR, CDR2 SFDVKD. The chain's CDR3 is CATSDFAIGPNSPLHF. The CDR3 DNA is TGTGCCACCAGTGATTTCGCCATTGGACCGAATTCACCCCTCCACTTT.

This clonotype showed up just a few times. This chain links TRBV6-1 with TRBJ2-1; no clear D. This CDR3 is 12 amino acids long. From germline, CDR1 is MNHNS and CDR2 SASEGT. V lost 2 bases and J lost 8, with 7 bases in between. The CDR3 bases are TGTGCCAGCAGTGAAAAAAGGGATGAGCAGTTCTTC. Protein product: CASSEKRDEQFF.

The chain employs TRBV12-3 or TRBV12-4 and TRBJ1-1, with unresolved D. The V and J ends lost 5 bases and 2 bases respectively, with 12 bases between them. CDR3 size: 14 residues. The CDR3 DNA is TGTGCCAGCAGTCTTCCCGTGGGTAACACTGAAGCTTTCTTT. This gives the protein CASSLPVGNTEAFF.

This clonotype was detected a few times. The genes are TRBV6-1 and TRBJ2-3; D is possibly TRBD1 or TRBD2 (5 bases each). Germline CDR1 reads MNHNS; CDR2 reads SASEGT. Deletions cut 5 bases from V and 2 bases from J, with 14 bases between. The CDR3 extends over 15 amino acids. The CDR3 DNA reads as TGTGCCAGCAGTAACCGGGACCGTACCACAGATACGCAGTATTTT. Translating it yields CASSNRDRTTDTQYF.

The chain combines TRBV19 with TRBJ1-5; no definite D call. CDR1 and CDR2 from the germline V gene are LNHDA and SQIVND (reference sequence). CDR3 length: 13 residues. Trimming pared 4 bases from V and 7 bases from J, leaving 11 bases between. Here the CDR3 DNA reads TGTGCCAGTAGTACCCACCGTTTGCAGCCCCAGCATTTT. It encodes CASSTHRLQPQHF.

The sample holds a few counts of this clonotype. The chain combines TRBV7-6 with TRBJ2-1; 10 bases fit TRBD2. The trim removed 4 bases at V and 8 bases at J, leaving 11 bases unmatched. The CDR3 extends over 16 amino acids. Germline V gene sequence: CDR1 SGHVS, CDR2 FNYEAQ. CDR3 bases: TGTGCCAGCAGCTCGATTAAGGGAGCGGGAGGGCATGAGCAGTTCTTC. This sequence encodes CASSSIKGAGGHEQFF.

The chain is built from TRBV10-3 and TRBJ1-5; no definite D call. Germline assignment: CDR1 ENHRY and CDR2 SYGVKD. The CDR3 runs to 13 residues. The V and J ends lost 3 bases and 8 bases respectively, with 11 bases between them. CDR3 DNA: TGTGCCATCAGTGACGACCGAGTAAAGCCCCAGCATTTT. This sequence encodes CAISDDRVKPQHF.

CDR3 nucleotide sequence: TGTGCCAGCAGCTTACCCGTCTCCGGCGGGAGTGCCGACGGGGAGCTGTTTTTT. It is translated as CASSLPVSGGSADGELFF. The V call is TRBV7-2, the J call TRBJ2-2, with TRBD2 matching over 7 bases. This CDR3 is 18 amino acids long. Germline lookup yields CDR1 SGHTA and CDR2 FQGNSA. The V and J ends lost 2 bases and 7 bases, in that order; junction bases with no gene match: 16.

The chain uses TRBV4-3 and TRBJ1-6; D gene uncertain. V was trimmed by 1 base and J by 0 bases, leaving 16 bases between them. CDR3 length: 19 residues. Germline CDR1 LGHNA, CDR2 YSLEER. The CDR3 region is CASSQVIPRGSSYNSPLHF. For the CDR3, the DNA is TGCGCCAGCAGCCAAGTAATCCCACGGGGAAGCTCCTATAATTCACCCCTCCACTTT.

For the CDR3, the DNA is TGTGCCAGCAGTCCCGATCGGGACAGGGGAAGGTACGAGCAGTACTTC. This sequence encodes CASSPDRDRGRYEQYF. V usage is TRBV12-3 or TRBV12-4 and J usage is TRBJ2-7, with 10 bases aligning to TRBD1. The CDR3 is 16 amino acids. The V segment lost 5 bases and the J segment 4 bases; nucleotides outside the gene matches: 11.

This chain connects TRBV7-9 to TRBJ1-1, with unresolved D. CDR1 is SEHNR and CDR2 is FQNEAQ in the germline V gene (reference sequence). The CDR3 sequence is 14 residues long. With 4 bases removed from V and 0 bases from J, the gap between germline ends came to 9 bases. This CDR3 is CASSSAAMNTEAFF. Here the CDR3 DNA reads TGTGCCAGCAGCTCGGCGGCTATGAACACTGAAGCTTTCTTT.

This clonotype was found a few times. CDR3 bases: TGCAGTGCTTGGACTAGGTCAGAGACCCAGTACTTC. It yields the protein CSAWTRSETQYF. The chain combines TRBV20-1 with TRBJ2-5; 7 bases match TRBD2. This CDR3 has 12 residues. Germline V gene lookup returns CDR1 DFQATT and CDR2 SNEGSKA (reference sequence). With V trimmed by 5 bases and J by 4 bases, 4 bases remained unmatched.

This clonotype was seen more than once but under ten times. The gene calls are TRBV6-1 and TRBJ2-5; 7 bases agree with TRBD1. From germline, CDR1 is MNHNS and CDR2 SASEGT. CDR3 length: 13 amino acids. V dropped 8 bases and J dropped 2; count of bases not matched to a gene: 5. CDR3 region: CASQRTGQETQYF. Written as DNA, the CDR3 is TGTGCCAGCCAACGGACAGGTCAAGAGACCCAGTACTTC.

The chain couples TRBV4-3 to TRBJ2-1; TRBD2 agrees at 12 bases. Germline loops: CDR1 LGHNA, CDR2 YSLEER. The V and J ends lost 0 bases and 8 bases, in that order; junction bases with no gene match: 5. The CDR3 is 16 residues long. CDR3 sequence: CASSQEGLAGGDEQFF. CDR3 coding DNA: TGCGCCAGCAGCCAAGAAGGGCTAGCGGGAGGGGATGAGCAGTTCTTC.